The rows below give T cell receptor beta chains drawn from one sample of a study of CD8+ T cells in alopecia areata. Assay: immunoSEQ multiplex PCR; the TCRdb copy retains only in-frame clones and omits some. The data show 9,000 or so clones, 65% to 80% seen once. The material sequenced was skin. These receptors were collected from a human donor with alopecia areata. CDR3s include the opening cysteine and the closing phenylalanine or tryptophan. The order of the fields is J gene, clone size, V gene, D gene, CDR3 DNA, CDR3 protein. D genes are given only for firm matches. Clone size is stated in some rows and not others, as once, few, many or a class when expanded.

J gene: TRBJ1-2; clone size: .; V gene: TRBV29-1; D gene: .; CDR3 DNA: TGCAGCGTTGCAGTCACCCACTATGGCTACACCTTC; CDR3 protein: CSVAVTHYGYTF
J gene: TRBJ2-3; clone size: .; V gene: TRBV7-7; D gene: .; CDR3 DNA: TGTGCCAGCAGCTTATCCGGGGCTGGGGGAGATACGCAGTATTTT; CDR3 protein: CASSLSGAGGDTQYF
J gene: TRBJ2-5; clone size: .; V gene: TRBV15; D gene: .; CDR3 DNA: TGTGCCACCAGCAGAGATCCAGATGGCCAAGAGACCCAGTACTTC; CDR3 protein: CATSRDPDGQETQYF
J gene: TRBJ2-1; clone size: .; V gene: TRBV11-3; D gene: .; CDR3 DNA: TGTGCCAGCAGAGGCTGGGGCGATGAGCAGTTCTTC; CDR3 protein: CASRGWGDEQFF
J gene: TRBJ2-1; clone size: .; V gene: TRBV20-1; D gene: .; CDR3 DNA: TGCAGTGCTCAGGGACCAAATGAGCAGTTCTTC; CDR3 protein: CSAQGPNEQFF
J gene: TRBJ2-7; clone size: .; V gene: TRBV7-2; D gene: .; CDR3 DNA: TGTGCCAGCAGCTTAGCACTAGCCGGTGGCGAGCAGTACTTC; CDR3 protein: CASSLALAGGEQYF
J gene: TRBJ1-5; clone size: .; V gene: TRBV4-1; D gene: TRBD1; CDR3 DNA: TGCGCCAGCAGCCAAGATGAACACAGGGGAAGTCAGCCCCAGCATTTT; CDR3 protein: CASSQDEHRGSQPQHF
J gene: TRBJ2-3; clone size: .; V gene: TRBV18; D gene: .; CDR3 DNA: TGTGCCAGCACACCGTATCACGGGGGCACAGATACGCAGTATTTT; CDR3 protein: CASTPYHGGTDTQYF
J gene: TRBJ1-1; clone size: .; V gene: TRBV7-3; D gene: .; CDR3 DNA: TGTGCCAGCAGCTTAAGGGGGGCCCTGGACACTGAAGCTTTCTTT; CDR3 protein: CASSLRGALDTEAFF
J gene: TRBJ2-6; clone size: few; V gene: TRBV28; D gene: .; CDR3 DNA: TGTGCCAGCAGTTTCCCCCTCAGACTGACAGGCCCCGGGGCCAACGTCCTGACTTTC; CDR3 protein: CASSFPLRLTGPGANVLTF
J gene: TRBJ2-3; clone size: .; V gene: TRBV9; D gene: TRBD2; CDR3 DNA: TGTGCCAGCAGCCCGACGACCCTAGCGGGAGTCACAGATACGCAGTATTTT; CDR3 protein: CASSPTTLAGVTDTQYF
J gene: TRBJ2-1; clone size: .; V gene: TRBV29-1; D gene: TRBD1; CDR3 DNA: TGCAGCGTTGAGCTGAACAGGGGCAATGAGCAGTTCTTC; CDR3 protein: CSVELNRGNEQFF
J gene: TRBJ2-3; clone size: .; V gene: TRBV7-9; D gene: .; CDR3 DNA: TGTGCCAGCAGCTTAGAGGGGGCGGGGAGAACAGATACGCAGTATTTT; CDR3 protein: CASSLEGAGRTDTQYF
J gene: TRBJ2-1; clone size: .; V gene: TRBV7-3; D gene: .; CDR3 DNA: TGTGCCAGCAGCCGTGCGGGGTTTGGAAAGGACAATGAGCAGTTCTTC; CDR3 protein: CASSRAGFGKDNEQFF
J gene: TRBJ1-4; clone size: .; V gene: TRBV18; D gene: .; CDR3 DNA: TGTGCCAGCTCACCTAGACAGTCGGCCGATGAAAAACTGTTTTTT; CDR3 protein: CASSPRQSADEKLFF
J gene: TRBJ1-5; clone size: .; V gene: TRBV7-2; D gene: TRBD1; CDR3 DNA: TGTGCCAGCAGCTTAGCAAGCCCAGGGGGCGGGCAGCCCCAGCATTTT; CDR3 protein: CASSLASPGGGQPQHF
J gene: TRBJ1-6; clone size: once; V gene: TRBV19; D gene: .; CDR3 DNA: TGTGCCAGTAGGGGAGGGGCTGAGGATAATTCACCCCTCCACTTT; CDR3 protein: CASRGGAEDNSPLHF
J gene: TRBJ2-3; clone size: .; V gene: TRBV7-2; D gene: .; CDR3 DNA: TGTGCCAGCAGCCCTAGGGACTTTACAGATACGCAGTATTTT; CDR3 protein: CASSPRDFTDTQYF
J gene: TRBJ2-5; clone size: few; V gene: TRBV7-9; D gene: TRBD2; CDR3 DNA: TGTGCCAGCAGCCCTGGACTAGCGGGGGTCCTCCAAGAGACCCAGTACTTC; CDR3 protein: CASSPGLAGVLQETQYF
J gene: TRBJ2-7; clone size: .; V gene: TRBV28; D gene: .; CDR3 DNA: TGTGCCAGCAGTTTATGGGCCAGAATCAACGAGCAGTACTTC; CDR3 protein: CASSLWARINEQYF
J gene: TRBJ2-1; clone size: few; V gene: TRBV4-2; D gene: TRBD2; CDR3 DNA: TGTGCCAGCAGCCAAGATGCGGTAGCGGGGGGGGGTGAGCAGTTCTTC; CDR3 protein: CASSQDAVAGGGEQFF
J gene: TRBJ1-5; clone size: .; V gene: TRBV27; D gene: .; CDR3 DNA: TGTGCCAGCAGTTCCACAGGGTGGGGCGGTCAGCCCCAGCATTTT; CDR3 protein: CASSSTGWGGQPQHF
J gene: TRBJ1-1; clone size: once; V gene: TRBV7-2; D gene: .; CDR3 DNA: TGTGCCAGCATCCTAGGGGTCGGGATTATGAACACTGAAGCTTTCTTT; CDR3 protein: CASILGVGIMNTEAFF
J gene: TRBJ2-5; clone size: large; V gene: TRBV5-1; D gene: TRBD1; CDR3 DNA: TGCGCCAGCAGCCTATCGACAGGGGGCCAAGAGACCCAGTACTTC; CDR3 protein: CASSLSTGGQETQYF
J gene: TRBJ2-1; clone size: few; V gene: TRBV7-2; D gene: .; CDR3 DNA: TGTGCCAGCAGCCGAGGGGCAGGGCCGATCAATGAGCAGTTCTTC; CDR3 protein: CASSRGAGPINEQFF
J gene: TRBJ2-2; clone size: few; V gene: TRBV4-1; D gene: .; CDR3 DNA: TGCGCCAGCAGCCAAGCACCCGGACCCGGGGAGCTGTTTTTT; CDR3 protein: CASSQAPGPGELFF